What follows are 2 T cell receptor beta chains derived from one specimen sequenced in a study of blood T cell repertoires in COVID-19. Some clones are missing from TCRdb's copy, which holds only in-frame ones; the method was immunoSEQ multiplex PCR. The table shows approximately 200,000 clones, with roughly 81% occurring only once. The sample comprised peripheral blood. The receptor set was obtained from a woman over 75 with COVID-19, enrolled during active disease.

The chain carries TRBV30 and TRBJ2-1, with 8 bases that match TRBD2. The germline CDR1 and CDR2 sequences are GTSNPN and SVGIG (reference sequence). The V segment lost 5 bases and the J segment 8 bases; nucleotides outside the gene matches: 11. The CDR3 extends over 14 amino acids. CDR3: CAWRWTGGRDEQFF. CDR3 DNA: TGTGCCTGGCGGTGGACGGGGGGGAGGGATGAGCAGTTCTTC.

This chain uses TRBV28 with TRBJ1-5; perhaps TRBD1 as D (5 bases). The CDR3 is 15 residues long. The germline gives CDR1 MDHEN, CDR2 SYDVKM. Trimming cost V 5 bases and J 7 bases, with 18 bases left between them. The CDR3 here is CASSGLLGGAQPQHF. The CDR3 region has the DNA TGTGCCAGCAGTGGCCTGCTCGGGGGAGCCCAGCCCCAGCATTTT.